The present entry profiles one TCR beta chain with its context. Its target antigen remains unknown. Base qualities are not at hand, and no much larger clone is one base apart. The TCR beta CDR3 regions were amplified from RNA transcripts. The first round of RT-PCR for the TCR CDR3 was performed with the HTBI primer set and the Qiagen OneStep RT-PCR kit. Libraries were constructed in a second round of multiplex PCR, after which size selection and purification were performed. The libraries were sequenced on an Illumina HiSeq2000 using paired-end 100 bp reads. The study's processing was this. SOAPnuke was used to process the raw data, removing reads that contained adapters or uncalled bases, had a mean Phred below 15, or lacked an exact match to the constant primer or identifier. COPE v1.2.5 was used to merge high-quality paired reads, and clonotypes were defined as unique nucleotide sequences. MiTCR v1.1 was used to align clonotypes to the IMGT TRBV, TRBD and TRBJ reference segments. The analysis included only V-J combinations with a frequency above 0.0001, which together covered roughly 99% of the repertoires. A TCS score was defined as the ratio between F50 (clonal expansion) and ExV (chaos), using BLOSUM62-based TCRdist between CDR3 peptides within each V-J. Welch's t-statistics and random forest reduced roughly 530 V-J features to about 13, which were used in a naive Bayes classifier (R e1071). TCRdb handled the public reads itself, with Q25 trimming in fastp and clone calling in MiXCR, and kept productive beta chains. Rows with a matching CDR3 protein are joined into one entry that keeps the most common DNA and genes. It is TCRdb's table, rather than the study itself, that gives the V and J calls and clone size. In this sample the table shows around 530,000 distinct CDR3 sequences, 15% to 20% of which occur a single time. The top ten clonotypes cover 17% of the sample.

The entry originates in a study of T cells in Graves' hyperthyroidism and ophthalmopathy (dated by TCRdb to the late 2010s). In terms of the full investigation: Peripheral blood was sampled at the time of initial diagnosis, prior to any treatment. A discovery cohort of approximately 100 patients, about 40 with Graves' ophthalmopathy and roughly 59 with stable Graves' hyperthyroidism, was used to find distinguishing TCR V-J signatures. Prospective prediction of ophthalmopathy was tested in an independent validation cohort consisting of 18 to 20 hyperthyroidism patients and approximately 16 patients who later progressed to ophthalmopathy. The 100 or so discovery patients were randomly split 7:3 into training and test sets. The study also compared thyroid tissue and blood T-cell repertoires from over 5 Graves' hyperthyroidism patients. After blood sampling, hyperthyroidism patients were treated with methimazole at a starting dose of 30 mg daily, and ophthalmopathy patients were treated with high-dose intravenous methylprednisolone. The paper describes TCR Vbeta CDR3 sequencing of around 130 peripheral blood samples, made up of fewer than 50 ophthalmopathy patients, approximately 76 hyperthyroidism patients and 17 progressor patients. The study at large found these results: Sample size was not statistically predetermined, and blinding of investigators to group allocation was not performed. Blood samples also contained most of the expanded thyroid clonotypes (frequency above 0.001), which suggests that blood repertoires may reflect thyroid immune responses. Ophthalmopathy was separated from stable hyperthyroidism by a 13 V-J signature model, with over 85% sensitivity and 81% to 83% specificity obtained in cross-validation and 80%/75% obtained in testing. In validation, progression to ophthalmopathy was predicted by the model with 55% to 71% sensitivity and around 75% specificity, a median of roughly 6 months before onset.

V and J are truncated by 0 bases and 6 bases respectively, leaving an intervening sequence of 17 bases. The CDR3 starts with the cysteine, ends with the phenylalanine, and has 16 residues. The sequence is cut down to CDR3 DNA, 48 bases in frame from base 1. The germline V gene yields ENHRY for CDR1 and SYGVKD for CDR2. In the ophthalmopathy patients, disease was moderately to severely active, with a Clinical Activity Score of 3 or more, a NOSPECS grade of 4 or more, and a duration of less than 3 months. Patients with uncontrolled infections, other autoimmune diseases, pregnancy or lactation were excluded. Clinical symptoms, serum thyroxine and TRAb, thyroid ultrasound, and orbital computed tomography formed the basis for the diagnoses. PBMCs were isolated from about 9.2 ml of fresh peripheral blood by Ficoll-Paque density gradient centrifugation. Total RNA was extracted with Trizol reagent, and quality was checked on an Agilent 2100 Bioanalyzer.

This clonotype was obtained from a woman between 18 and 29 years old with Graves' ophthalmopathy. The chain joins TRBV10-3 to TRBJ1-1, with a weak D call of TRBD1 (6 bases match). The material sequenced was blood. Here is the DNA: TGTGCCATCAGTGAGTCGAGGGTGGCGGGGGCAGCTGAAGCTTTCTTT. Translation gives CAISESRVAGAAEAFF.